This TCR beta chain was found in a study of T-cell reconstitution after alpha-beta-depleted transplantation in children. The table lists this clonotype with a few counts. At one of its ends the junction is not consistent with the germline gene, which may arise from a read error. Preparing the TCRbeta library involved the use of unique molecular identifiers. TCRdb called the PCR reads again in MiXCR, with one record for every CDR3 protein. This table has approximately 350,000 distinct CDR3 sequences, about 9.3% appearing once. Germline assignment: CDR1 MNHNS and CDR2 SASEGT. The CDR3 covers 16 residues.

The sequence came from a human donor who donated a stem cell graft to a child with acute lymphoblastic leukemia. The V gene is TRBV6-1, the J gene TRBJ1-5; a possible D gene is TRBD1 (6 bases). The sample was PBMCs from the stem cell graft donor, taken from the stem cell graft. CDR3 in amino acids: CASREDRLRGNQPQHF. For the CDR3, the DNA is TGTGCCAGCAGAGAAGACAGGCTTCGGGGCAATCAGCCCCAGCATTTT.